These 29 T cell receptor beta chains were sequenced from one sample in a study of response to subunit inactivated influenza vaccine. TCRdb re-analysed the RT-PCR reads in MiXCR, keeping a single row per CDR3 protein. The sample holds a few hundred thousand distinct CDR3 sequences, 12% to 15% seen once. This sample comprised PBMCs from blood, obtained approximately 12 days after vaccination. The receptors come from a man over 45 who received an inactivated influenza vaccine.

This clonotype was seen more than once but under ten times. The genes are TRBV5-1 and TRBJ2-7; 10 bases align to TRBD1. The CDR3 runs 20 residues. The germline gives CDR1 SGHRS, CDR2 YFSETQ. V lost 1 base and J lost 2; bases outside the gene matches: 18. The CDR3 region has the DNA TGCGCCAGCAGCTTGCGGGACCCGGGACAGGGGCTATTTCGTCCCTACGAGCAGTACTTC. Translating gives CASSLRDPGQGLFRPYEQYF.

The chain couples TRBV5-1 to TRBJ1-2; 8 bases map to TRBD1. CDR1 and CDR2 (germline): SGHRS, YFSETQ. CDR3 length: 13 residues. V was clipped by 0 bases and J by 8 bases; unmatched bases: 3. The CDR3 protein is CASSLDRGRGYTF. As DNA, the CDR3 is TGCGCCAGCAGCTTGGACAGGGGGAGAGGCTACACCTTC.

The table lists this clonotype with a few counts. The rearrangement joins TRBV4-3 to TRBJ2-2; weak D call: TRBD2 (6 bases). V shed 0 bases and J shed 3 bases, with 8 bases lying between them. Germline lookup yields CDR1 LGHNA and CDR2 YSLEER. This CDR3 is 15 amino acids long. CDR3 region: CASSQDLADTGELFF. CDR3 bases: TGCGCCAGCAGCCAAGATTTAGCGGACACCGGGGAGCTGTTTTTT.

The chain couples TRBV12-3 or TRBV12-4 to TRBJ2-3; D may be TRBD1 (6 bases). The V and J ends lost 6 bases and 4 bases respectively, with 23 bases between them. The CDR3 has 17 amino acids. CDR3 sequence: CASRPPKTGLRPDTQYF. The DNA of the CDR3 is TGTGCCAGCAGACCACCCAAGACAGGCTTACGTCCAGATACGCAGTATTTT.

This chain connects TRBV24-1 to TRBJ2-3; unclear D gene. Trimming pared 2 bases from V and 0 bases from J, leaving 11 bases between. Per the germline V gene, CDR1 is KGHDR and CDR2 is SFDVKD. This CDR3 spans 16 amino acids. The CDR3 DNA follows: TGTGCCACCAGTGATTCGACCCTCACTAGCACAGATACGCAGTATTTT. Protein product: CATSDSTLTSTDTQYF.

In its sample, this clonotype was seen a few times. The chain recombines TRBV4-3 with TRBJ2-1; a weak D match, TRBD1 (6 bases). V was pared by 2 bases and J by 6 bases, with 8 bases between. The germline V gene has CDR1 LGHNA and CDR2 YSLEER. The CDR3 has 13 residues. The CDR3 loop reads CASSQQGFNEQFF. Written as DNA, the CDR3 is TGCGCCAGCAGCCAACAGGGGTTCAATGAGCAGTTCTTC.

The gene calls are TRBV12-3 or TRBV12-4 and TRBJ2-7; 10 nucleotides agree with TRBD1. V trimming: 5 bases; J trimming: 6 bases; junction bases outside the gene matches: 4. The CDR3 covers 13 residues. CDR3 in DNA: TGTGCCAGCAGTGGGCGGACAGGGGGCGAGCAGTACTTC. It is translated as CASSGRTGGEQYF.

This clonotype showed up just a few times. This chain joins TRBV7-2 and TRBJ1-1, with D unclear. CDR3 length: 11 amino acids. The germline V gene encodes CDR1 SGHTA and CDR2 FQGNSA. V was shortened by 0 bases and J by 7 bases, with 3 bases between the two germline ends. In nucleotides, the CDR3 is TGTGCCAGCAGCTTAGCGCTTGAAGCTTTCTTT. It specifies CASSLALEAFF. The variable domain in full, with the rest retrieved from reference TRBV7-2 and TRBJ1-1, is GAGVSQSPSNKVTEKGKDVELRCDPISGHTALYWYRQSLGQGLEFLIYFQGNSAPDKSGLPSDRFSAERTGGSVSTLTIQRTQQEDSAVYLCASSLALEAFFGQGTRLTVV.

The table lists this clonotype with a few counts. This chain connects TRBV19 to TRBJ2-1; possible D gene TRBD1, 5 bases. CDR3 size: 15 residues. CDR1 and CDR2 (germline): LNHDA, SQIVND (reference sequence). V lost 6 bases to trimming and J lost 8 bases, with 20 bases between them. Here the CDR3 DNA reads TGTGCCAGTAGGTTAAGAGACAGTATTCTCGATGAGCAGTTCTTC. Protein product: CASRLRDSILDEQFF.

V and J are TRBV5-1 and TRBJ2-7, with TRBD2 matching 7 bases. Germline V gene data show CDR1 as SGHRS and CDR2 as YFSETQ. Trimming took 4 bases from V and 2 from J; bases not matched to a gene: 3. The CDR3 runs 13 residues. CDR3 protein: CASSVREAYEQYF. The CDR3 nucleotides read TGCGCCAGCAGCGTCCGGGAGGCCTACGAGCAGTACTTC. The full variable domain, in which reference TRBV5-1 and TRBJ2-7 provide the parts outside the CDR3, is KAGVTQTPRYLIKTRGQQVTLSCSPISGHRSVSWYQQTPGQGLQFLFEYFSETQRNKGNFPGRFSGRQFSNSRSEMNVSTLELGDSALYLCASSVREAYEQYFGPGTRLTVT.

The rearrangement links TRBV27 to TRBJ1-1, with no clear D. The CDR3 extends over 13 amino acids. V was cut by 1 base and J by 11 bases, with 14 bases left in between. CDR1 MNHEY and CDR2 SMNVEV come from the germline V gene (reference sequence). CDR3 in amino acids: CASSLWERGKAFF. The CDR3 region has the DNA TGTGCCAGCAGTTTATGGGAACGTGGTAAGGCTTTCTTT.

Only a few counts were recorded for this clonotype. V usage is TRBV27 and J usage is TRBJ2-5, with 7 bases aligning to TRBD1. Losses at the gene ends were 6 bases for V and 1 base for J; bases not matched to a gene: 5. The CDR3 contains 14 residues. Germline assignment: CDR1 MNHEY and CDR2 SMNVEV (reference sequence). CDR3 protein: CASSSRQGQETQYF. Written as DNA, the CDR3 is TGTGCCAGCAGCAGTCGACAGGGCCAAGAGACCCAGTACTTC.

This clonotype was counted a few times. The chain joins TRBV18 to TRBJ1-1, with D maybe TRBD1 (6 bases). Germline loops: CDR1 KGHSH, CDR2 LQKENI. Trimming stripped 6 bases from V and 5 bases from J, with 19 bases between. The CDR3 loop spans 15 amino acids. The CDR3 bases are TGTGCCAGCTCCCAAGCGCAGGGGCAATGGACTGAAGCTTTCTTT. Residues: CASSQAQGQWTEAFF. The whole variable domain, remainder taken from reference TRBV18 and TRBJ1-1, is NAGVMQNPRHLVRRRGQEARLRCSPMKGHSHVYWYRQLPEEGLKFMVYLQKENIIDESGMPKERFSAEFPKEGPSILRIQQVVRGDSAAYFCASSQAQGQWTEAFFGQGTRLTVV.

The rearrangement joins TRBV19 to TRBJ2-7, with D tentatively TRBD2 (6 bases). This CDR3 is 15 amino acids long. V was shortened by 3 bases and J by 2 bases, with 14 bases between the two germline ends. Per the germline V gene, CDR1 is LNHDA and CDR2 is SQIVND (reference sequence). The CDR3 nucleotides are TGTGCCAGTAGTATCGGAGTGGGGGGTACCTACGAGCAGTACTTC. This encodes CASSIGVGGTYEQYF.

The CDR3 coding sequence is TGCGCCAGCAGCCAAGATTCGGGGGGGAAGCAGTACTTC. Translated, it gives CASSQDSGGKQYF. The chain employs TRBV4-3 and TRBJ2-7; 8 positions match TRBD2. The CDR3 is made up of 13 amino acids. CDR1 LGHNA and CDR2 YSLEER come from the germline V gene. J lost 8 bases, V lost 0 bases, and 3 bases had no gene match.

This clonotype was seen ten or more times. CDR3 region: CASSQDTGTEQFF. As DNA, the CDR3 is TGCGCCAGCAGCCAAGATACCGGGACCGAGCAGTTCTTC. The chain combines TRBV4-3 with TRBJ2-1; tentatively, D is TRBD1 or TRBD2 (5 bases each). V lost 0 bases, J lost 10 bases, and 10 bases lay in between. Germline CDR1 LGHNA, CDR2 YSLEER. The CDR3 totals 13 residues.

The table lists this clonotype with a few counts. This CDR3 is CASRGLEGTDTQYF. CDR3 DNA: TGTGCCAGCCGTGGGCTAGAGGGCACAGATACGCAGTATTTT. The gene calls are TRBV2 and TRBJ2-3; D remains ambiguous. The CDR3 is 14 residues long. Germline CDR1 reads SNHLY; CDR2 reads FYNNEI. V was clipped by 8 bases and J by 1 base, with 13 bases between them.

This clonotype was detected a few times. This chain connects TRBV28 to TRBJ2-6; D uncertain. V lost 3 bases, J lost 1 base, and 10 bases lay in between. The CDR3 runs 16 residues. CDR1 and CDR2 (germline): MDHEN, SYDVKM. For the CDR3, the DNA is TGTGCCAGCAGTTTCGCTACCCGATCTGGGGCCAACGTCCTGACTTTC. This translates into CASSFATRSGANVLTF.

The chain uses TRBV6-5 and TRBJ2-7, with D uncertain. Germline values: CDR1 MNHEY, CDR2 SVGAGI. The CDR3 runs 9 residues. The chain's CDR3 is CAYLNEQYF. CDR3 sequence (DNA): TGTGCATACCTAAATGAGCAGTACTTC.

The chain links TRBV5-1 to TRBJ2-1; D tentatively fits TRBD1 or TRBD2 (7 bases each). CDR3 length: 16 residues. Between the trimmed V and J ends, which lost 7 bases and 0 bases, there was a span of 17 bases. The V gene's germline CDR1 is SGHRS and CDR2 YFSETQ. DNA of the CDR3: TGCGCCAGCGTTCAGGGGGGGGGACCCTCCTACAATGAGCAGTTCTTC. This encodes CASVQGGGPSYNEQFF.

This clonotype was observed many times. The rearrangement links TRBV20-1 to TRBJ2-7, with 7 positions matching TRBD1. V dropped 1 base and J dropped 2; count of bases not matched to a gene: 11. CDR1 and CDR2 (germline): DFQATT, SNEGSKA (reference sequence). The CDR3 is made up of 16 amino acids. CDR3 sequence: CSARALGTVKPYEQYF. In nucleotides, the CDR3 is TGCAGTGCTAGAGCCCTAGGGACAGTGAAACCCTACGAGCAGTACTTC.

This clonotype was counted only a few times. The genes are TRBV5-1 and TRBJ2-3; 8 positions agree with TRBD2. Germline V CDR1 and CDR2: SGHRS, YFSETQ. Trimming took 3 bases from V and 3 from J; bases not matched to a gene: 9. The CDR3 contains 16 residues. CDR3 residues: CASSWAGGGGTDTQYF. CDR3 nucleotides: TGCGCCAGCAGCTGGGCCGGGGGGGGCGGAACAGATACGCAGTATTTT.

About this clonotype: Its ends do not fully match the called genes, so a read error is possible. CDR3 DNA: TGTTCCAGCAGCTTGGGACAGGGTCCCTACAATGAGCAGTTCTTC. Translating it yields CSSSLGQGPYNEQFF. The chain links TRBV7-2 to TRBJ2-1; 9 bases map to TRBD1. CDR1 SGHTA and CDR2 FQGNSA come from the germline V gene. The CDR3 spans 15 residues. Complete variable domain (other parts from reference TRBV7-2 and TRBJ2-1): GAGVSQSPSNKVTEKGKDVELRCDPISGHTALYWYRQSLGQGLEFLIYFQGNSAPDKSGLPSDRFSAERTGGSVSTLTIQRTQQEDSAVYLCSSSLGQGPYNEQFFGPGTRLTVL.

This chain uses TRBV4-1 with TRBJ2-7; 9 nucleotides align to TRBD1. The CDR3 loop spans 15 amino acids. With 3 bases clipped from V and 4 bases from J, the junction kept 7 bases outside the gene matches. Germline assignment: CDR1 MGHRA and CDR2 YSYEKL. This CDR3 reads CASSHRGQGIYEQYF. The DNA for the CDR3 is TGCGCCAGCAGCCACCGTGGACAGGGGATTTACGAGCAGTACTTC.

V gene TRBV5-1 combines with J gene TRBJ2-7, with unresolved D. The CDR3 covers 13 residues. Per germline, CDR1 SGHRS and CDR2 YFSETQ. The V gene lost 4 bases and the J gene lost 3 bases, with 11 bases spanning the gap. CDR3 residues: CASSTPPIYEQYF. Written as DNA, the CDR3 is TGCGCCAGCAGCACACCCCCTATCTACGAGCAGTACTTC.

The V gene is TRBV12-3 or TRBV12-4, the J gene TRBJ1-2; D gene unclear. Trimming cost V 6 bases and J 3 bases, with 8 bases left between them. The CDR3 extends over 12 amino acids. CDR3 DNA sequence: TGTGCCAGCAGGGCGACGGACTATGGCTACACCTTC. This gives the protein CASRATDYGYTF.

This clonotype was observed many times. DNA for the CDR3: TGCAGCGTTAACAAGGGGCTTCTACGGTTCTTC. Amino acid sequence: CSVNKGLLRFF. The chain carries TRBV29-1 and TRBJ2-1; tentatively, D is TRBD1 (5 bases). V lost 5 bases and J lost 15, with 17 bases in between. CDR3 length equals 11 residues. The V gene's germline CDR1 is SQVTM and CDR2 ANQGSEA.

The rearrangement uses TRBV20-1 and TRBJ2-1; 9 bases are a match to TRBD1. Trimming at V came to 5 bases and at J to 10 bases, leaving 9 bases not matched to a gene. CDR1 is DFQATT, CDR2 SNEGSKA, per germline (reference sequence). This CDR3 is 13 amino acids long. CDR3 sequence: CSARSDRGREQFF. CDR3 DNA: TGCAGTGCTCGGTCGGACAGGGGACGCGAGCAGTTCTTC.

The table lists this clonotype with a few counts. The V call is TRBV21-1, the J call TRBJ2-7; the table's D call TRBD2 went unverified against the DNA. TRBV21-1 is a recognized pseudogene. This CDR3 is 24 amino acids long. CDR3 DNA sequence: TGTGCCAGCAGCAAAGCGCGAGTCTCTCTCATTCGTAGTCTTGGGACTTCGCCATGGTGGGAGCAGTACTTC. Translating gives CASSKARVSLIRSLGTSPWWEQYF.